The source of this T cell receptor (beta chain) is a study of T cells in Graves' hyperthyroidism and ophthalmopathy. The CDR3 is 15 residues long. With 7 bases removed from V and 4 bases from J, the gap between germline ends came to 20 bases. CDR1 and CDR2 from the germline V gene are SNHLY and FYNNEI. Researchers took RNA transcripts and amplified the TCR beta CDR3 regions from them. Primed by the HTBI set, a first-round RT-PCR was run on the TCR CDR3. TCRdb reprocessed the multiplex PCR reads via MiXCR and lists one record per CDR3 protein. The sample includes about 300,000 distinct CDR3 sequences, roughly 19% of them seen just once.

Sequenced: blood. The TCR comes from a man aged 45-65 years with Graves' ophthalmopathy. The chain joins TRBV2 to TRBJ2-7; tentatively, D is TRBD2 (6 bases). This chain's CDR3 is CASIVASGVVYEQYF. The DNA for the CDR3 is TGTGCCAGCATAGTAGCCTCGGGAGTAGTTTACGAGCAGTACTTC.